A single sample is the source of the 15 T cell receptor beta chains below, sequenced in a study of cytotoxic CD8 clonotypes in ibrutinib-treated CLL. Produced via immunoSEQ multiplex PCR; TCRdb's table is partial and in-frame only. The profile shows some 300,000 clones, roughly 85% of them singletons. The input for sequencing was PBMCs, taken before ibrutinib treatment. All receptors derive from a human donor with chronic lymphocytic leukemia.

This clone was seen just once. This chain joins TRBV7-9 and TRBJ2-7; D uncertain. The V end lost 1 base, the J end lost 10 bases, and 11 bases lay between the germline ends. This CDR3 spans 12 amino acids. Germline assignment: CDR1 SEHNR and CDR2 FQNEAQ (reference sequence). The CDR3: CASSLDSSSQYF. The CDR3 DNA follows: TGTGCCAGCAGCTTAGATTCGAGCAGCCAGTACTTC.

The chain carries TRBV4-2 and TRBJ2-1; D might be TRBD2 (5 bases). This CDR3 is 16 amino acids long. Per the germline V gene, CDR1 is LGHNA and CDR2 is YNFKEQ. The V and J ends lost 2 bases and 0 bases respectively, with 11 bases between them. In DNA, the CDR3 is TGTGCCAGCAGCCAAATTAGCGTGAGCTCCTACAATGAGCAGTTCTTC. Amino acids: CASSQISVSSYNEQFF.

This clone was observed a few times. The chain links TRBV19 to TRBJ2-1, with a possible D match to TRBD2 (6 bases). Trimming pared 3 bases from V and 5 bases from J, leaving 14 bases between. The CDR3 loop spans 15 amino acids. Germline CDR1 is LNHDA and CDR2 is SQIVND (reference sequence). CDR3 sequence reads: CASSIGGARDNEQFF. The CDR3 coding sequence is TGTGCCAGTAGTATTGGAGGGGCCCGGGACAATGAGCAGTTCTTC.

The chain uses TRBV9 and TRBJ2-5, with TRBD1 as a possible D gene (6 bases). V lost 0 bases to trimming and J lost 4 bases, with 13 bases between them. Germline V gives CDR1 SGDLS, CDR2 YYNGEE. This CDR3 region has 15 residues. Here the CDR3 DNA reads TGTGCCAGCAGCGTAGTTTCAGGGGCCGGAGAGACCCAGTACTTC. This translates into CASSVVSGAGETQYF.

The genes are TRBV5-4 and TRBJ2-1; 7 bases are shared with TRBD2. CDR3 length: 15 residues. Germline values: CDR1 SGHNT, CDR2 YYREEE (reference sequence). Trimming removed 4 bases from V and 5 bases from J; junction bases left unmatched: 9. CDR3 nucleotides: TGTGCCAGCAGCCGAAGACTAGCTGGGAACAATGAGCAGTTCTTC. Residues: CASSRRLAGNNEQFF.

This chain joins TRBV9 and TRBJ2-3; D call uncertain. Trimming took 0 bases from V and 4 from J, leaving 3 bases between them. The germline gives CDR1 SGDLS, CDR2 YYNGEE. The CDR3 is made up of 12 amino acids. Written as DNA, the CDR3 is TGTGCCAGCAGCGTAGACCCAGATACGCAGTATTTT. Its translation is CASSVDPDTQYF.

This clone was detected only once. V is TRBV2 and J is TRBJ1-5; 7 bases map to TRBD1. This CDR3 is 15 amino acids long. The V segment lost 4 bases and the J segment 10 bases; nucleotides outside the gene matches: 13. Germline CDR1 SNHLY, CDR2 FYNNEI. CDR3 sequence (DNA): TGTGCCAGCAGTGCACGAGACAGGGACCAAGCACCCCAGCATTTT. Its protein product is CASSARDRDQAPQHF.

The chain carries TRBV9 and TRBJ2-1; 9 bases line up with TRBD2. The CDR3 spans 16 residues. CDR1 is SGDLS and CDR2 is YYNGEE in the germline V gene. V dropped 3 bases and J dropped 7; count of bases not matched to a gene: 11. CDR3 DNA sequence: TGTGCCAGCAGCGAACTAATAGCGGGAGTAGGAAATGAGCAGTTCTTC. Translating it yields CASSELIAGVGNEQFF.

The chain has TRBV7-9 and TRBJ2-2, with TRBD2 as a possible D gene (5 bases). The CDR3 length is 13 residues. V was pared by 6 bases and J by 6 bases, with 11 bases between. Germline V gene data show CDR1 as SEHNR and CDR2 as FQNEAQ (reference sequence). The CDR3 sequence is CASRLGSAGELFF. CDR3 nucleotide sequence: TGTGCCAGCAGACTAGGTTCAGCCGGGGAGCTGTTTTTT.

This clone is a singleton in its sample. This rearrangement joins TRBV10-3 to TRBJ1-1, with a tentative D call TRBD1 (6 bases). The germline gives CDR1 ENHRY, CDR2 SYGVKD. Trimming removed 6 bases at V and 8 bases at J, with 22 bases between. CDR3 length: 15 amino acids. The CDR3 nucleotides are TGTGCCATCAGGGGCTCGACAGGAAATTCGGGAGAAGCTTTCTTT. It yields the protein CAIRGSTGNSGEAFF.

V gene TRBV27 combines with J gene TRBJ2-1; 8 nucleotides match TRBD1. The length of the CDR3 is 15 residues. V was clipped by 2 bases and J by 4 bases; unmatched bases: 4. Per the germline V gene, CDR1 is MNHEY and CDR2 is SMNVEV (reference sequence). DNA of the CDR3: TGTGCCAGCAGTTTAGGACAGGGCGCGTACAATGAGCAGTTCTTC. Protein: CASSLGQGAYNEQFF.

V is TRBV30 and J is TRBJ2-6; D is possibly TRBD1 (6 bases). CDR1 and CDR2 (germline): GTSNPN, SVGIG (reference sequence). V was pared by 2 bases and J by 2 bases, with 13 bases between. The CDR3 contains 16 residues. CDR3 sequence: CAWSKDSFAGANVLTF. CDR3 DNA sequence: TGTGCCTGGAGTAAGGACAGCTTCGCTGGGGCCAACGTCCTGACTTTC.

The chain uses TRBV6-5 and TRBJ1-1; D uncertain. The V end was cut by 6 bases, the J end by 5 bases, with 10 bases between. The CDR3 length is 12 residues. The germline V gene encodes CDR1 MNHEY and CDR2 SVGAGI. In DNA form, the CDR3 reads TGTGCCAGCAGGGTGGGTATGACTGAAGCTTTCTTT. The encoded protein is CASRVGMTEAFF.

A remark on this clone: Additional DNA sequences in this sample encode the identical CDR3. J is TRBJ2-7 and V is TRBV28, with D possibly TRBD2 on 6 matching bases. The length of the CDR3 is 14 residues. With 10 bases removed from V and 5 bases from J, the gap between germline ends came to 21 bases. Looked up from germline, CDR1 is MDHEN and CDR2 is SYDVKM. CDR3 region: CAIRLSGEVHEQYF. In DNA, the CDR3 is TGTGCCATTCGATTGTCGGGGGAGGTCCACGAGCAGTACTTC.

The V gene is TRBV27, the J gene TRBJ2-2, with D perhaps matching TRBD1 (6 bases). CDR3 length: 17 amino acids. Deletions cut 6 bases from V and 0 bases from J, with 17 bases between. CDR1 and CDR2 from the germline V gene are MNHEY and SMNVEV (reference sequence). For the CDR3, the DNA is TGTGCCAGCAGGAGGGTACCGAACAGGGCGAACACCGGGGAGCTGTTTTTT. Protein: CASRRVPNRANTGELFF.